Shown below are 26 T cell receptor beta chains from a single sample sequenced in a study of blood T cells in healthy people across ages. The authors ran a second PCR of about 6 to 11 cycles using a sample-barcoded 5' primer and a J-beta primer mix. TCRdb used MiXCR to reprocess the 5' RACE reads, holding one entry per CDR3 protein. This table has hundreds of thousands of distinct CDR3 sequences, about 30% appearing once. Source material: blood. These TCRs come from a woman at least 80 years old in good health.

In its sample, this clonotype was seen once. This chain joins TRBV7-2 and TRBJ1-2, with 7 positions matching TRBD1. Germline V gene lookup returns CDR1 SGHTA and CDR2 FQGNSA. The CDR3 has 14 amino acids. The V gene end was trimmed by 5 bases and the J gene end by 8 bases; junction bases not matched to a gene: 11. CDR3 loop: CASSGAGQGVGYTF. The DNA for the CDR3 is TGTGCCAGCAGCGGGGCCGGGCAGGGGGTAGGCTACACCTTC.

This clonotype appeared many times. The chain links TRBV9 to TRBJ1-6, with D possibly matching TRBD1 (5 bases). Deletions cut 2 bases from V and 6 bases from J, with 9 bases between. Germline-derived CDR1 and CDR2 are SGDLS and YYNGEE. The length of the CDR3 is 14 residues. The CDR3 protein is CASSVAGINSPLHF. The DNA of the CDR3 is TGTGCCAGCAGCGTTGCAGGGATTAATTCACCCCTCCACTTT.

This clonotype occurred many times. This chain joins TRBV9 and TRBJ2-3; a possible D gene is TRBD1 (6 bases). Deletions cut 6 bases from V and 2 bases from J, with 10 bases between. The CDR3 is made up of 13 amino acids. Germline V gives CDR1 SGDLS, CDR2 YYNGEE. CDR3 amino acids: CASTGTSTDTQYF. CDR3 coding DNA: TGTGCCAGCACCGGGACATCCACAGATACGCAGTATTTT.

This clonotype has just a few counts. V usage is TRBV7-2 and J usage is TRBJ1-1; D is uncertain. This CDR3 spans 15 amino acids. Germline V gene sequence: CDR1 SGHTA, CDR2 FQGNSA. Trimming cost V 7 bases and J 1 base, with 16 bases left between them. The CDR3 region is CASTRLGAGNTEAFF. The CDR3 bases are TGTGCCAGCACCAGATTAGGTGCGGGGAACACTGAAGCTTTCTTT.

This clonotype turned up a few times. Just one base apart from a much larger clone, this may be a read error. The chain employs TRBV7-8 and TRBJ2-1, with D possibly TRBD2 on 7 matching bases. The J call may be incorrect, as the DNA end agrees better with TRBJ2-7. Germline V gene data show CDR1 as SGHVS and CDR2 as FQNEAQ. The CDR3 consists of 16 residues. CDR3 DNA sequence: TGTGCCAGCAGCTCCAGGGAGGGGGTAGGCTACAATGAGCAGTACTTC. Protein sequence: CASSSREGVGYNEQYF.

This clonotype was observed at least ten times. The chain joins TRBV20-1 to TRBJ2-1; TRBD2 matches 14 bases. Germline loops: CDR1 DFQATT, CDR2 SNEGSKA (reference sequence). The junction had 5 bases not matched to a gene; V was cut back by 0 bases and J by 7 bases. The CDR3 extends over 16 amino acids. The CDR3 is CSARDMTSGGGNEQFF. CDR3 coding DNA: TGCAGTGCTAGAGATATGACTAGCGGGGGGGGGAATGAGCAGTTCTTC.

This clonotype was recorded many times. One end of the junction varies from germline; a read error may be responsible. This CDR3 reads CASSLGGRTDTQYF. In DNA, the CDR3 is TGTGCCAGCAGCTTGGGGGGCCGAACAGATACGCAGTATTTT. The chain has TRBV5-1 and TRBJ2-3; D may match TRBD1 or TRBD2 (6 bases each). The CDR3 runs to 14 residues. Germline V gene lookup returns CDR1 SGHRS and CDR2 YFSETQ.

V usage is TRBV5-1 and J usage is TRBJ2-1; D assignment may be TRBD1 or TRBD2 (5 bases each). Trimming took 4 bases from V and 9 from J, leaving 23 bases between them. Germline values: CDR1 SGHRS, CDR2 YFSETQ. This CDR3 contains 16 residues. In nucleotides, the CDR3 is TGCGCCAGCAGCCGTGAACCGGGACCGGGCGGTGGTGAGCAGTTCTTC. Its translation is CASSREPGPGGGEQFF.

This clonotype has only a few counts. The chain is built from TRBV27 and TRBJ2-7; 7 bases match TRBD2. The CDR3 covers 17 residues. Trimming removed 5 bases from V and 7 bases from J; junction bases left unmatched: 20. Germline V lookup: CDR1 MNHEY, CDR2 SMNVEV (reference sequence). This chain's CDR3 is CASSPEPGGKMDNEQYF. DNA of the CDR3: TGTGCCAGCAGTCCCGAGCCCGGGGGGAAGATGGACAATGAGCAGTACTTC.

This clonotype was seen a few times. This chain uses TRBV15 with TRBJ2-7, with 8 bases aligning to TRBD2. V gave up 3 bases and J gave up 2 bases; unmatched junction bases: 0. CDR1 and CDR2 from the germline V gene are LNHNV and YYDKDF (reference sequence). CDR3 size: 13 residues. This CDR3 is CATSRGLAYEQYF. CDR3 bases: TGTGCCACCAGCAGGGGACTAGCCTACGAGCAGTACTTC.

The table lists this clonotype with many counts. The chain links TRBV12-3 or TRBV12-4 to TRBJ1-2; D remains ambiguous. This CDR3 is 11 amino acids long. Trimming cost V 4 bases and J 7 bases, with 7 bases left between them. The CDR3 protein is CASSWGGGYTF. In DNA form, the CDR3 reads TGTGCCAGCAGTTGGGGAGGTGGCTACACCTTC.

J is TRBJ1-5 and V is TRBV12-3 or TRBV12-4; D unclear. The length of the CDR3 is 14 residues. Trimming pared 3 bases from V and 7 bases from J, leaving 13 bases between. The CDR3 region is CASSFAGLEQPQHF. Here the CDR3 DNA reads TGTGCCAGCAGTTTCGCCGGTTTGGAGCAGCCCCAGCATTTT.

In this sample, this clonotype turned up many times. V is TRBV12-3 or TRBV12-4 and J is TRBJ1-2; D call uncertain. The V end was cut by 0 bases, the J end by 8 bases, with 7 bases between. The CDR3 loop spans 12 amino acids. The CDR3 DNA sequence: TGTGCCAGCAGTTTAGCGCGTCGCGGCTACACCTTC. Translating gives CASSLARRGYTF.

This clonotype has a count of ten or more. V is TRBV2 and J is TRBJ2-7; 9 bases are shared with TRBD1. The length of the CDR3 is 14 residues. V shed 2 bases, J shed 4 bases, and the junction held 3 bases outside the gene matches. Germline CDR1 is SNHLY and CDR2 is FYNNEI. CDR3 bases: TGTGCCAGCAGTGAAACAGGGGGCGGATACGAGCAGTACTTC. Amino acids: CASSETGGGYEQYF.

In its sample, this clonotype was seen many times. The chain carries TRBV14 and TRBJ2-7; no definite D call. V was shortened by 6 bases and J by 0 bases, with 9 bases between the two germline ends. The CDR3 has 13 residues. Germline V lookup: CDR1 SGHDN, CDR2 FVKESK. The CDR3 coding sequence is TGTGCCAGCAGACAATCATCCTCCTACGAGCAGTACTTC. It encodes CASRQSSSYEQYF.

There are many counts of this clonotype. This chain uses TRBV12-3 or TRBV12-4 with TRBJ1-1; D gene ambiguous. V lost 6 bases and J lost 1, with 9 bases in between. This CDR3 contains 13 residues. In DNA form, the CDR3 reads TGTGCCAGCAGAGGCAGCTCGAACACTGAAGCTTTCTTT. Translating gives CASRGSSNTEAFF.

Worth noting for this clonotype: Being one base from a much bigger clone, this may be a read error. V and J are TRBV4-2 and TRBJ2-5; TRBD2 agrees at 7 bases. Germline V lookup: CDR1 LGHNA, CDR2 YNFKEQ. Unmatched junction bases numbered 15, after V lost 0 bases and J lost 11 bases. The CDR3 runs 16 residues. CDR3 in amino acids: CASSQDPSGAYNEQYF. Here the CDR3 DNA reads TGTGCCAGCAGCCAAGATCCAAGCGGGGCGTACAATGAGCAGTACTTC.

This clonotype was recorded many times. CDR3 in amino acids: CASSFQGPTYEQYF. CDR3 in DNA: TGCGCCAGCAGCTTCCAGGGGCCAACCTACGAGCAGTACTTC. V is TRBV5-1 and J is TRBJ2-7, with D perhaps TRBD1 (6 bases). This CDR3 has 14 amino acids. Germline assignment: CDR1 SGHRS and CDR2 YFSETQ. Deletions cut 2 bases from V and 2 bases from J, with 11 bases between. Complete variable domain (other parts from reference TRBV5-1 and TRBJ2-7): KAGVTQTPRYLIKTRGQQVTLSCSPISGHRSVSWYQQTPGQGLQFLFEYFSETQRNKGNFPGRFSGRQFSNSRSEMNVSTLELGDSALYLCASSFQGPTYEQYFGPGTRLTVT.

This clonotype occurred many times. This rearrangement joins TRBV7-3 to TRBJ1-1; 9 positions agree with TRBD1. Germline V CDR1 and CDR2: SGHTA, FQGTGA. This CDR3 comprises 14 residues. Trimming cost V 0 bases and J 5 bases; bases outside gene matches: 1. CDR3 protein: CASSLTGQGTEAFF. CDR3 in DNA: TGTGCCAGCAGCTTAACGGGACAGGGTACTGAAGCTTTCTTT.

At least ten counts were recorded for this clonotype. The CDR3 reads CASSLEDQAQDTQYF. The CDR3 DNA is TGCGCCAGCAGCTTGGAGGACCAAGCCCAAGATACGCAGTATTTT. This chain uses TRBV5-1 with TRBJ2-3; no reliable D call. The germline CDR1 and CDR2 sequences are SGHRS and YFSETQ. CDR3 length equals 15 residues. The V end lost 0 bases, the J end lost 5 bases, and 13 bases lay between the germline ends.

Comment on this clonotype: A read error may explain this, as a much larger clone is one base away. The V gene is TRBV7-9, the J gene TRBJ1-5; tentative D call: TRBD1 (5 bases). V was pared by 5 bases and J by 6 bases, with 11 bases between. Germline assignment: CDR1 SEHNR and CDR2 FQNEAQ (reference sequence). The CDR3 runs to 13 residues. As DNA, the CDR3 is TGTGCCAGCAGCCCGACAGTTGGTCAGCCCCAGCATTTT. Amino acids: CASSPTVGQPQHF.

In this sample, this clonotype turned up many times. V is TRBV7-8 and J is TRBJ2-3; D unclear. Trimming left V 1 base short and J 0 bases short, with 8 bases between. This CDR3 is built from 15 residues. Germline CDR1 reads SGHVS; CDR2 reads FQNEAQ. The CDR3, as DNA: TGTGCCAGCAGCTTAGGGGCCACTAGCACAGATACGCAGTATTTT. This codes for CASSLGATSTDTQYF.

This clonotype was recorded a few times. Possible read error: a much larger clone is one base away. V usage is TRBV28 and J usage is TRBJ2-3; TRBD2 is a possible D gene (5 bases). Trimming shortened V by 5 bases and J by 8 bases, and 17 bases separated the two germline ends. The CDR3 has 14 residues. Germline V gives CDR1 MDHEN, CDR2 SYDVKM. DNA for the CDR3: TGTGCCAGCAGTGAACCGACGGAGGCAGGTACGCAGTATTTT. It is translated as CASSEPTEAGTQYF.

This clonotype was counted a single time. This sequence joins TRBV21-1 and TRBJ2-5. TRBV21-1 is noted as a pseudogene. The CDR3 contains 14 residues. CDR3 loop: CASSNFGGYNEQYF. In nucleotides, the CDR3 is TGTGCCAGCAGCAATTTCGGCGGTTACAATGAGCAGTACTTC.

This clonotype has more than one count but fewer than ten. The CDR3 region is CASSLLGQGQGSPLHF. The CDR3, as DNA: TGCGCCAGCAGCTTGTTGGGCCAGGGACAGGGGTCACCCCTCCACTTT. J is TRBJ1-6 and V is TRBV5-1; 10 positions agree with TRBD1. Unmatched junction bases numbered 8, after V lost 1 base and J lost 10 bases. This CDR3 has 16 residues. Germline values: CDR1 SGHRS, CDR2 YFSETQ.

This clonotype was seen a handful of times. The junction departs from the called germline gene at one end, perhaps through a read error. This chain uses TRBV5-1 with TRBJ1-1; 8 nucleotides match TRBD1. From germline, CDR1 is SGHRS and CDR2 YFSETQ. The CDR3 contains 14 residues. The CDR3 protein is CASSSRTGNAEAFF. The CDR3, as DNA: TGCGCCAGCAGCTCTCGGACAGGGAACGCTGAAGCTTTCTTT.